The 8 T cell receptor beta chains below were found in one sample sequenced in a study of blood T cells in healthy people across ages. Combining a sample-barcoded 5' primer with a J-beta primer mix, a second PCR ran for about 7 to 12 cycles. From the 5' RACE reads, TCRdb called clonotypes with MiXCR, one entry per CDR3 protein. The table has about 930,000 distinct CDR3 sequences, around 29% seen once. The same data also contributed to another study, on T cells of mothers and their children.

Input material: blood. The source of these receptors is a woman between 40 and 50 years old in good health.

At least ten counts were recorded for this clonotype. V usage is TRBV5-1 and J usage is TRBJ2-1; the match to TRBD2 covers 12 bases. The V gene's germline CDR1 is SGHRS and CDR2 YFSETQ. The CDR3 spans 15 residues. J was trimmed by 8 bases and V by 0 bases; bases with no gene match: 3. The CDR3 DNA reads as TGCGCCAGCAGCTTGGCGACTAGCGGGGGCGATGAGCAGTTCTTC. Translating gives CASSLATSGGDEQFF.

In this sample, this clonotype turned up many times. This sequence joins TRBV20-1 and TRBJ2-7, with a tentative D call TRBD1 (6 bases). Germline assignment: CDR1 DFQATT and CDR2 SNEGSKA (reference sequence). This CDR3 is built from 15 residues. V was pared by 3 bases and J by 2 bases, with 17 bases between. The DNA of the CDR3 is TGCAGTGCTAGTAGCGAACAGGGTAACCCCTACGAGCAGTACTTC. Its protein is CSASSEQGNPYEQYF.

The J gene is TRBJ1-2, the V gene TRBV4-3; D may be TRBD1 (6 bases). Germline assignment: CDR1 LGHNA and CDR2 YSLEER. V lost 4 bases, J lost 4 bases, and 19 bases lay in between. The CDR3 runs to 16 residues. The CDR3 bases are TGCGCCAGCAGCCTAGACAAGAGGGGGTTTCTCTATGGCTACACCTTC. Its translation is CASSLDKRGFLYGYTF.

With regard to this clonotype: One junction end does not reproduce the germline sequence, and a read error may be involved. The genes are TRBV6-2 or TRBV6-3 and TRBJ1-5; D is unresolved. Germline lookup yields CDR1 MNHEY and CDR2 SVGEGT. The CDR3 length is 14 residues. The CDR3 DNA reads TGTGCCAGCAGGGATGACGGTCCTAATCGGCCCCAGCATTTT. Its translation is CASRDDGPNRPQHF.

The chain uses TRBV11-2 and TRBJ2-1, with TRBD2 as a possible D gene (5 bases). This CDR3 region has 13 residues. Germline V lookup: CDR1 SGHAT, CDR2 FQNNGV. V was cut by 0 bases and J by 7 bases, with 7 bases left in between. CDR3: CASSLERGNEQFF. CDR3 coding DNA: TGTGCCAGCAGCTTAGAACGGGGTAATGAGCAGTTCTTC. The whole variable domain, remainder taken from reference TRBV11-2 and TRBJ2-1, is EAGVAQSPRYKIIEKRQSVAFWCNPISGHATLYWYQQILGQGPKLLIQFQNNGVVDDSQLPKDRFSAERLKGVDSTLKIQPAKLEDSAVYLCASSLERGNEQFFGPGTRLTVL.

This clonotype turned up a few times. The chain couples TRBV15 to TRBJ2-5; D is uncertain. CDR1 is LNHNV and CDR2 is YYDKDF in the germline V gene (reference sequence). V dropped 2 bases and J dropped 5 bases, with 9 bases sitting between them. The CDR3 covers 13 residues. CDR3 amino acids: CATSRTAGETQYF. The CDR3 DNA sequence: TGTGCCACCAGCAGAACGGCCGGGGAGACCCAGTACTTC.

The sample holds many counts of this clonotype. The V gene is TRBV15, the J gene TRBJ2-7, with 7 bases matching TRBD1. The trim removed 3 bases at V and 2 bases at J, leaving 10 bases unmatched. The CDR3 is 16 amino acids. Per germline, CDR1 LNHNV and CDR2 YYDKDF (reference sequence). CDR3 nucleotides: TGTGCCACCAGCAGGGTACAGGGGATTATAGCCTACGAGCAGTACTTC. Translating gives CATSRVQGIIAYEQYF. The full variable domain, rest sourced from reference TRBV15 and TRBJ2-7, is DAMVIQNPRYQVTQFGKPVTLSCSQTLNHNVMYWYQQKSSQAPKLLFHYYDKDFNNEADTPDNFQSRRPNTSFCFLDIRSPGLGDTAMYLCATSRVQGIIAYEQYFGPGTRLTVT.

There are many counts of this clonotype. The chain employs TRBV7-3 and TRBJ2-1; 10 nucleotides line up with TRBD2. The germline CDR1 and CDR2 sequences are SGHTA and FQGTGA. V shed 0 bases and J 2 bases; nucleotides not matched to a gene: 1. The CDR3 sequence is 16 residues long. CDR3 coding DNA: TGTGCCAGCAGCTTAACTAGCGGGGGGACCTACAATGAGCAGTTCTTC. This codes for CASSLTSGGTYNEQFF.